The T cell receptor (beta chain) described here comes from a study of blood T cell repertoires in COVID-19. In the source study's methods: Reference gene primer amplification gave nucleated cell count estimates. Here immunoSEQ multiplex PCR was the method, and the copy in TCRdb shows in-frame clones only, minus some. V, J and clone size reflect that table, while D and trimming were determined from the DNA. The data contain under 300,000 clones, about 68% of them singletons. CDR3 length: 14 residues. Germline V gene data show CDR1 as SGDLS and CDR2 as YYNGEE. Deletions cut 0 bases from V and 5 bases from J, with 10 bases between.

The chain carries TRBV9 and TRBJ2-3; possibly TRBD2 for D (6 bases). The sequenced sample consisted of peripheral blood. This clonotype was sampled from a woman aged 80 or over with acute or convalescent COVID-19. As DNA, the CDR3 is TGTGCCAGCAGCGTAGCGGGAGTCAGAGATACGCAGTATTTT. This sequence encodes CASSVAGVRDTQYF.